Below, one TCR beta chain is given with its context. The conserved phenylalanine or tryptophan normally closing the CDR3 is absent here, so this likely arose from a read error. The data belong to a study of tumor and adjacent non-tumor tissue in lung cancer. The wider study: On average, productive TCRbeta reads reached about 4.17 million per sample.

The germline CDR1 and CDR2 sequences are SGHAT and FQNNGV. This CDR3 region has 16 residues. No cell sorting was done before RNA was extracted from the tissue. TCRbeta libraries were built with three rounds of nested PCR, modified from ARM-PCR. TCRdb fed the multiplex PCR reads into MiXCR, producing one record per CDR3 protein. The data hold around 120,000 distinct CDR3 sequences, with roughly 67% observed a single time. This rearrangement joins TRBV11-2 to TRBJ2-3, with D tentatively TRBD2 (5 bases). Sequenced sample: lung tumor tissue. The sequence was obtained from a man in his thirties or forties with non-small cell lung cancer. CDR3 region: CVSSLAVGVVTDTQYY. The DNA of the CDR3 is TGTGTCAGCAGCTTAGCCGTCGGGGTTGTCACAGATACGCAGTATTAT.